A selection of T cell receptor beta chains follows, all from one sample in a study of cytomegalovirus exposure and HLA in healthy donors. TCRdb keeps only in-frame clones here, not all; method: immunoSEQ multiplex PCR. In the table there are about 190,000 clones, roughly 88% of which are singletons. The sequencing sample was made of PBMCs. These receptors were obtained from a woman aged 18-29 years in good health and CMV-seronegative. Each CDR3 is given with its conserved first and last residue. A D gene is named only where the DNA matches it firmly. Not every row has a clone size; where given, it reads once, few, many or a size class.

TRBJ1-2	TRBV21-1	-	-	CASSKVLWDRVEANYGYTF	TGTGCCAGCAGCAAAGTCTTGTGGGACAGGGTTGAGGCTAACTATGGCTACACCTTC
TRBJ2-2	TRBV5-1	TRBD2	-	CASTQSGSSGGSLAGELFF	TGCGCCAGCACCCAGTCTGGGTCCAGCGGGGGGTCCCTCGCCGGGGAGCTGTTTTTT
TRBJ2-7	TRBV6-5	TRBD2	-	CASSSLQRGLYEQYF	TGTGCCAGCAGTTCCCTCCAGCGGGGCCTGTACGAGCAGTACTTC
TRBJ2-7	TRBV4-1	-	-	CASSQVGRGTNSYEQYF	TGCGCCAGCAGCCAAGTTGGGCGGGGAACCAACTCCTACGAGCAGTACTTC
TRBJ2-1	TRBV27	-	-	CASSPGAGGNNEQFF	TGTGCCAGCAGCCCAGGGGCAGGGGGGAACAATGAGCAGTTCTTC
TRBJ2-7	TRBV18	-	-	CASSPGRGGVREQYF	TGTGCCAGCTCACCCGGGCGCGGAGGGGTGCGCGAGCAGTACTTC
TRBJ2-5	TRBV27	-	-	CASRARLQETQYF	TGTGCCAGCAGGGCTAGGCTCCAAGAGACCCAGTACTTC
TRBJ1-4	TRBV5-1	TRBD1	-	CASSRTGAGEKLFF	TGCGCCAGCAGCAGGACAGGGGCTGGTGAAAAACTGTTTTTT
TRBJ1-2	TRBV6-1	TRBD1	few	CASSATGGHSLNYGYTF	TGTGCCAGCAGTGCGACAGGGGGCCACTCTCTTAACTATGGCTACACCTTC
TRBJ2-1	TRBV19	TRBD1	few	CASSEGTGASYNEQFF	TGTGCCAGTAGTGAGGGGACAGGGGCCTCCTACAATGAGCAGTTCTTC
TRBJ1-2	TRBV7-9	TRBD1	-	CASYSDRGADGYTF	TGTGCCAGCTACTCGGACAGGGGGGCCGATGGCTACACCTTC
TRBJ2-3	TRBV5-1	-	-	CASPRSKRTDTQYF	TGCGCCAGCCCCCGATCTAAGCGCACAGATACGCAGTATTTT
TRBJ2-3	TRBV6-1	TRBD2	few	CASSEVSTSGSDTQYF	TGTGCCAGCAGTGAGGTATCGACTAGCGGGTCAGATACGCAGTATTTT
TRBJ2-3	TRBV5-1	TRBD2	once	CASHLAGGAKGQYF	TGCGCCAGCCACTTAGCGGGAGGGGCCAAGGGGCAGTATTTT
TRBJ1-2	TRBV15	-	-	CATSRGYSNYGYTF	TGTGCCACCAGCAGAGGGTACTCTAACTATGGCTACACCTTC
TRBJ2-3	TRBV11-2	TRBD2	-	CASSGQLGLDSTQYF	TGTGCCAGCAGCGGTCAGTTGGGACTAGATTCCACGCAGTATTTT
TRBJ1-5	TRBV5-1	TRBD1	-	CASSEGQGGSQPQHF	TGCGCCAGCAGCGAAGGACAGGGGGGTAGTCAGCCCCAGCATTTT
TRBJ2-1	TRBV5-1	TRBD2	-	CASSLGSGSTYNEQFF	TGCGCCAGCAGCTTGGGTAGCGGGAGCACATACAATGAGCAGTTCTTC
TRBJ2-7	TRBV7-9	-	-	CASSRPSGGTPPEQYF	TGTGCCAGCAGCAGACCCTCTGGAGGGACCCCCCCCGAGCAGTACTTC
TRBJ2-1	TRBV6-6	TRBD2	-	CASSARLAGDNEQFF	TGTGCCAGCAGTGCCAGACTAGCGGGGGACAATGAGCAGTTCTTC
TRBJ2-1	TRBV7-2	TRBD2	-	CASSASGGPYNEQFF	TGTGCCAGCAGCGCAAGCGGGGGCCCCTACAATGAGCAGTTCTTC
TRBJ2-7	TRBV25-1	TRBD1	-	CASSVGTGAYEQYF	TGTGCCAGCAGCGTTGGGACAGGGGCCTACGAGCAGTACTTC
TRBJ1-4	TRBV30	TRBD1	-	CAWRIPGTATNEKLFF	TGTGCCTGGAGAATACCCGGGACAGCCACTAATGAAAAACTGTTTTTT
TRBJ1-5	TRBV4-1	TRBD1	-	CASSLDRVNQPQHF	TGCGCCAGCAGCCTCGACAGGGTCAATCAGCCCCAGCATTTT
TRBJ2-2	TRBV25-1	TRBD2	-	CASSDLAGAPGTGELFF	TGTGCCAGCAGTGATCTAGCGGGAGCCCCTGGCACCGGGGAGCTGTTTTTT
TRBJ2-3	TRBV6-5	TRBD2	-	CASSRGGRTDTQYF	TGTGCCAGCAGTCGCGGGGGGCGGACAGATACGCAGTATTTT